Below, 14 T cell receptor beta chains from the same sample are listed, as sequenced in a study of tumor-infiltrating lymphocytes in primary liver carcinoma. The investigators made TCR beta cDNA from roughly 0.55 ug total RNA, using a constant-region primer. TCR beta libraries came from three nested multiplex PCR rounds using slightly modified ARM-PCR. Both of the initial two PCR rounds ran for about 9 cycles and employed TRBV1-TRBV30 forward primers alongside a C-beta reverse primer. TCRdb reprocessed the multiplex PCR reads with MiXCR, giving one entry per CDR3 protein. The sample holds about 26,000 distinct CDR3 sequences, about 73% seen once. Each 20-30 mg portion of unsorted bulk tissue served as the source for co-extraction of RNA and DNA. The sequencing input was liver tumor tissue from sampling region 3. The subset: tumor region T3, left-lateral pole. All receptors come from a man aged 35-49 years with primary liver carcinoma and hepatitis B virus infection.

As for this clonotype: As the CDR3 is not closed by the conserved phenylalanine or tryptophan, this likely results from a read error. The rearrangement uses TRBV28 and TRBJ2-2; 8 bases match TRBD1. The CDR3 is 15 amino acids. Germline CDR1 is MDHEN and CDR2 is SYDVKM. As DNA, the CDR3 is TGTGCCAGCAGCCCTCTAGACAGGGGCACCGGTGAGCTGTTTTAT. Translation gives CASSPLDRGTGELFY.

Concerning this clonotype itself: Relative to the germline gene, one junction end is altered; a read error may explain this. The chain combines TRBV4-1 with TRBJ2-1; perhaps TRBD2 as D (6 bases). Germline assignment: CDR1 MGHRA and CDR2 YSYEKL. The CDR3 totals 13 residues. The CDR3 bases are TGCGCTAGTAGGGCCGGGACTTACAATGAGCATTTCTTC. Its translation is CASRAGTYNEHFF.

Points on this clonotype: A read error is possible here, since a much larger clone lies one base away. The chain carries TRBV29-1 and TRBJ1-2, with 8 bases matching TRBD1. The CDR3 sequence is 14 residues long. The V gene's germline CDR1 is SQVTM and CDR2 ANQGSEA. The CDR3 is CSVARTGLDTGYTF. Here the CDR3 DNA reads TGCAGCGTTGCCCGGACAGGGCTTGATACTGGCTACACATTC.

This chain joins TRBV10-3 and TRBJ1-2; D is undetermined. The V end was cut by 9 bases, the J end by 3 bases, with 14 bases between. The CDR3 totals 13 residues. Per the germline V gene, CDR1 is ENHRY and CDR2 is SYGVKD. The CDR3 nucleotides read TGTGCCATTGGGTGGAGCGGAGACTATGGCTACACCTTC. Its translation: CAIGWSGDYGYTF.

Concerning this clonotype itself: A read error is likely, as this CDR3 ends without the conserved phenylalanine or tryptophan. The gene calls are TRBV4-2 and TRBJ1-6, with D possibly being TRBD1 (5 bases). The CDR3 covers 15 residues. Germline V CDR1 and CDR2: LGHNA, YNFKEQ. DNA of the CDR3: TGTGCCAGCAACCAAGACCTGGAGGGGACTTCACCCCTCCACTGT. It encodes CASNQDLEGTSPLHC.

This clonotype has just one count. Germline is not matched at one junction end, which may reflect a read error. CDR3 residues: CASVRLMAGEPLF. In nucleotides, the CDR3 is TGTGCCAGCGTCCGACTAATGGCCGGGGAGCCGCTTTTT. The chain is built from TRBV12-3 or TRBV12-4 and TRBJ2-2; D may be TRBD2 (5 bases). This CDR3 has 13 amino acids.

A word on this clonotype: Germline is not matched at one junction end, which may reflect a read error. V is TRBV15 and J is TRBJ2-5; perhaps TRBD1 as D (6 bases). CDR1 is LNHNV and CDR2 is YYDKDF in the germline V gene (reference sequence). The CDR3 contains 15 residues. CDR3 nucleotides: TGTGCCACCAGCAACTGGAGAGGGGGTGAAGAAACCCAGTACTTC. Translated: CATSNWRGGEETQYF.

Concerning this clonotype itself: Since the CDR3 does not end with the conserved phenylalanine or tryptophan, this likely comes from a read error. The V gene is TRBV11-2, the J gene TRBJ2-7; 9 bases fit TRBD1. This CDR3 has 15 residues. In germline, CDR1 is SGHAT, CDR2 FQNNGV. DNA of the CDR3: TGTGTCAGCAGTTTACGATGGACAGGGGAAAACGAGCAGTACCTC. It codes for CVSSLRWTGENEQYL.

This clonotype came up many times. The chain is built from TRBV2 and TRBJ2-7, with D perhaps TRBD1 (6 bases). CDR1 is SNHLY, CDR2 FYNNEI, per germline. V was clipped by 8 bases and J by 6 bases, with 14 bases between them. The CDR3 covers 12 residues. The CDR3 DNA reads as TGTGCCAGCGCGGCACAGGGAATCGAGCAGTACTTC. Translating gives CASAAQGIEQYF. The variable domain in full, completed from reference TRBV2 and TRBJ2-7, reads EPEVTQTPSHQVTQMGQEVILRCVPISNHLYFYWYRQILGQKVEFLVSFYNNEISEKSEIFDDQFSVERPDGSNFTLKIRSTKLEDSAMYFCASAAQGIEQYFGPGTRLTVT.

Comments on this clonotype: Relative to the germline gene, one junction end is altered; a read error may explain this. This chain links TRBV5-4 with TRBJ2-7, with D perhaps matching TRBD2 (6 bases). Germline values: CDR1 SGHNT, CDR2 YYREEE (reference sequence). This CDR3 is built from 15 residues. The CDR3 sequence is CASSSEGRVYNEHYF. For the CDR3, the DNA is TGTGCCAGCAGCTCGGAGGGCAGGGTCTACAACGAGCACTACTTC. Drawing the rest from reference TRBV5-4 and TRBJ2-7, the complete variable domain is ETGVTQSPTHLIKTRGQQVTLRCSSQSGHNTVSWYQQALGQGPQFIFQYYREEENGRGNFPPRFSGLQFPNYSSELNVNALELDDSALYLCASSSEGRVYNEHYFGPGTRLTVT.

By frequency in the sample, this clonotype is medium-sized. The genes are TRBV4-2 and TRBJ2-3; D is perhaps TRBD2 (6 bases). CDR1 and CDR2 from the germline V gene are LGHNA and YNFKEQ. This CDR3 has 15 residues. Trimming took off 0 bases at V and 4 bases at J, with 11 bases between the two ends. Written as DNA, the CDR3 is TGTGCCAGCAGCCAAGAAGTTAGGAGGGCAGATACGCAGTATTTT. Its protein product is CASSQEVRRADTQYF.

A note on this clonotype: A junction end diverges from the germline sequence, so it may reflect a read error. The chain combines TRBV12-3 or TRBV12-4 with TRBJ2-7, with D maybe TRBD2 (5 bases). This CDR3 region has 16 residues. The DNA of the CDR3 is TGTGCCAGCAGTTTAATAGGCTCCGGTAACTCCTACGAGCGGTATTTC. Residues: CASSLIGSGNSYERYF.

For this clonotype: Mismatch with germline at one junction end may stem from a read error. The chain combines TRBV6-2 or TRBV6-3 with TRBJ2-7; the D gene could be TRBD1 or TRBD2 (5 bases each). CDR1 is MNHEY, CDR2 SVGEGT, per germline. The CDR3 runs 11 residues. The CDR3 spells CASRIGDEQIF. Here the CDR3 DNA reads TGTGCCAGCAGAATCGGGGACGAGCAGATCTTC.

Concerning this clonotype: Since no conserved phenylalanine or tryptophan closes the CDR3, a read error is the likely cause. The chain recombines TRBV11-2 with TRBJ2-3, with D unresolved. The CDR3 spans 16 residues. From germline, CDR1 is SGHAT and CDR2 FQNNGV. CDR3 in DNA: TGTGCCAGCAGCCGACAATCCATCAACCCCACAGATACACAGTATATT. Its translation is CASSRQSINPTDTQYI.